These T cell receptor beta chains were read from a single sample in a study of T cell responses to AZD1222 COVID-19 vaccine. Assay used: immunoSEQ multiplex PCR; TCRdb lists only in-frame clones, some missing. The data contain about 70,000 clones, less than 85% of them singletons. The material was peripheral blood, obtained on day 0 of AZD1222 vaccination. These receptors came from an adult in good health. The CDR3 runs from the conserved cysteine through the conserved F or W. D genes are given only for firm matches. Clone sizes are given selectively: once, few, many, or a class where the clone is expanded.

. | once | TRBJ2-1 | TRBV3-1/TRBV3-2 | TGTGCCAGCAGCCAAGAGTCCTACAATGAGCAGTTCTTC | CASSQESYNEQFF
. | . | TRBJ2-7 | TRBV7-6 | TGTGCCAGCAGCTCCGTAAGTGTTAGGGGAAGTGACGAGCAGTACTTC | CASSSVSVRGSDEQYF
TRBD2 | . | TRBJ2-7 | TRBV9 | TGTGCCAGCAGCCCCCGGACTAGCGGGTTCTACGAGCAGTACTTC | CASSPRTSGFYEQYF
. | few | TRBJ2-7 | TRBV2 | TGTGCCAGCAATACACAGGGAGCAGGCTACGAGCAGTACTTC | CASNTQGAGYEQYF
. | . | TRBJ2-5 | TRBV5-1 | TGCGCCAGCAGCTTGGATCCCGGACTCCCTAGCGAGACCCAGTACTTC | CASSLDPGLPSETQYF
. | . | TRBJ2-7 | TRBV5-1 | TGCGCCAGCAGGCACAAGAGCACTCCAATAACCTACGAGCAGTACTTC | CASRHKSTPITYEQYF
. | . | TRBJ2-1 | TRBV6-5 | TGTGCCAGCAGTAAGGGGTTTACCTACAATGAGCAGTTCTTC | CASSKGFTYNEQFF
. | . | TRBJ2-2 | TRBV7-2 | TGTGCCAGCAGTCCGAGTGGGCCAGGGATCGGGGAGCTGTTTTTT | CASSPSGPGIGELFF
. | . | TRBJ2-1 | TRBV6-5 | TGTGCCAGCAGTTACTCGACTAGAGGTGAGCAGTTCTTC | CASSYSTRGEQFF
. | . | TRBJ2-3 | TRBV7-2 | TGTGCCAGCAGCCCCTTGGATACGCAGTATTTT | CASSPLDTQYF
TRBD1 | . | TRBJ2-7 | TRBV5-8 | TGTGCCAGCAGCTTCATCCGGGACAGTCTTGTCTACGAGCAGTACTTC | CASSFIRDSLVYEQYF
. | . | TRBJ2-1 | TRBV30 | TGTGCCTGGAGTTTCCCGGGACTTGGCAATGAGCAGTTCTTC | CAWSFPGLGNEQFF
. | . | TRBJ1-1 | TRBV29-1 | TGCAGTGCCGGGAAGAACACTGAAGCTTTCTTT | CSAGKNTEAFF
TRBD2 | . | TRBJ2-4 | TRBV6-5 | TGTGCCAGCAGTAGACTTAGCGGGGGAAACATTCAGTACTTC | CASSRLSGGNIQYF
. | . | TRBJ1-3 | TRBV5-1 | TGCGCCAGCAGCTTGGGGCAGATGGGGGACACCATATATTTT | CASSLGQMGDTIYF
. | . | TRBJ2-7 | TRBV5-5 | TGTGCCAGCAGCTCGTCGGATTTACACTACGAGCAGTACTTC | CASSSSDLHYEQYF
TRBD2 | . | TRBJ2-3 | TRBV7-6 | TGTGCCAGCAGCTTACTGGGCGGACTAGCGGGAAGGGATACGCAGTATTTT | CASSLLGGLAGRDTQYF
. | . | TRBJ2-7 | TRBV13 | TGTGCCAGCAGCTTAGCGGGAAGCTCCTACGAGCAGTACTTC | CASSLAGSSYEQYF
. | . | TRBJ2-3 | TRBV3-1/TRBV3-2 | TGTGCCAGCAGCACGGGACAAGGATCCAGCACAGATACGCAGTATTTT | CASSTGQGSSTDTQYF
TRBD1 | . | TRBJ2-7 | TRBV4-1 | TGCGCCAGCAGTCGGGACAGGGGCTCCTACGAGCAGTACTTC | CASSRDRGSYEQYF
TRBD2 | . | TRBJ2-4 | TRBV4-2 | TGTGCCAGCAGCCAAGTGGGGTTAGCGGGAGGAATAGCCAAAAACATTCAGTACTTC | CASSQVGLAGGIAKNIQYF
. | . | TRBJ1-1 | TRBV18 | TGTGCCAGCTCTCCCGGGGGAGGAAACACTGAAGCTTTCTTT | CASSPGGGNTEAFF
TRBD1 | . | TRBJ1-1 | TRBV5-1 | TGCGCCAGCAGCCGGGGGACAGGGGGAACTGAAGCTTTCTTT | CASSRGTGGTEAFF
. | . | TRBJ1-1 | TRBV14 | TGTGCCAGCAGCCAACAACAGAACACTGAAGCTTTCTTT | CASSQQQNTEAFF
. | . | TRBJ1-2 | TRBV11-2 | TGTGCCAGCAGCTTGGAAGGGGCGACCCACTATGGCTACACCTTC | CASSLEGATHYGYTF
TRBD1 | few | TRBJ1-6 | TRBV5-6 | TGTGCCAGCAGCTTCTTCGACAGGGGAAACTCACCCCTCCACTTT | CASSFFDRGNSPLHF
. | . | TRBJ2-2 | TRBV6-1 | TGTGCCAGCAGTGAAGTTCGAGCGACAGGGAACACCGGGGAGCTGTTTTTT | CASSEVRATGNTGELFF
TRBD2 | . | TRBJ2-3 | TRBV3-1/TRBV3-2 | TGTGCCAGCAGCTCACATCTGGGAGCGGGAGTAGGAGATACGCAGTATTTT | CASSSHLGAGVGDTQYF
. | . | TRBJ1-2 | TRBV27 | TGTGCCAGCAGATCTAACTATGGCTACACCTTC | CASRSNYGYTF
TRBD1 | . | TRBJ1-6 | TRBV6-6 | TGTGCCAGCAGTTACCAGGAGGGGGCGAGAAATTCACCCCTCCACTTT | CASSYQEGARNSPLHF
. | . | TRBJ1-2 | TRBV9 | TGTGCCAGCGGAGGGGACGGAGCTCTTTATGGCTACACCTTC | CASGGDGALYGYTF
. | . | TRBJ1-5 | TRBV19 | TGTGCCAGCACCCAGGGTTTTCAGCCCCAGCATTTT | CASTQGFQPQHF
TRBD2 | . | TRBJ2-5 | TRBV4-2 | TGTGCCAGCAGCCAAGGGGGAGGCGGGGGGGCCTGGGAGACCCAGTACTTC | CASSQGGGGGAWETQYF
. | . | TRBJ1-1 | TRBV6-5 | TGTGCCAGCAGTTACTCCTCTTTGAACACTGAAGCTTTCTTT | CASSYSSLNTEAFF
. | . | TRBJ1-5 | TRBV12-5 | TGTGCTAGTGGCCCTATGGAGCCCCAGCATTTT | CASGPMEPQHF
. | . | TRBJ1-2 | TRBV5-1 | TGCGCCAGCAGCTTGTGGGCAGACTATGGCTACACCTTC | CASSLWADYGYTF
. | . | TRBJ2-3 | TRBV19 | TGTGCCAGCATGCCCGGGAGAGAAACAGATACGCAGTATTTT | CASMPGRETDTQYF
TRBD1 | . | TRBJ1-1 | TRBV7-9 | TGTGCCAGCAGCTACCGGGACAGGGGGTTAAGCACTGAAGCTTTCTTT | CASSYRDRGLSTEAFF
. | . | TRBJ1-3 | TRBV25-1 | TGTGCCAGCAGTGTCGGACACACCATATATTTT | CASSVGHTIYF
. | few | TRBJ2-1 | TRBV20-1 | TGCAGTGCTAGTGCATACAGCGAGCAGTTCTTC | CSASAYSEQFF
. | . | TRBJ2-7 | TRBV7-2 | TGTGCCAGCAGCTGGGGACTTTCCTACGAGCAGTACTTC | CASSWGLSYEQYF
. | . | TRBJ1-1 | TRBV19 | TGTGCCAGTAGTCCCCGGGACGGAGGGTTGGAAGCTTTCTTT | CASSPRDGGLEAFF
. | . | TRBJ1-1 | TRBV19 | TGTGCCAGTAGTTTCATTTACACTGCCGAAGCTTTCTTT | CASSFIYTAEAFF
. | few | TRBJ1-1 | TRBV13 | TGTGCCAGCAGCTTAGTAACCCAGGGTGGGTGGTCTGAAGCTTTCTTT | CASSLVTQGGWSEAFF
TRBD1 | . | TRBJ1-2 | TRBV4-1 | TGCGCCAGCAGCCACCCTCAAGGGGACAGAAGGAGCTACACCTTC | CASSHPQGDRRSYTF
. | . | TRBJ1-4 | TRBV27 | TGTGCCAGCAGCAACACAGGGTTCACTAATGAAAAACTGTTTTTT | CASSNTGFTNEKLFF
. | . | TRBJ1-2 | TRBV6-2/TRBV6-3 | TGTGCCAGCAGCAAACGGGTTGAGTATGGTGGCGATGGCTACACCTTC | CASSKRVEYGGDGYTF
TRBD1 | . | TRBJ2-7 | TRBV18 | TGTGCCAGCTCACCCAGGGACAGGGGTTTCTCCTACGAGCAGTACTTC | CASSPRDRGFSYEQYF
TRBD1 | . | TRBJ2-7 | TRBV11-3 | TGTGCCAGCAGCCAGGGATCCGGGACAGGGGGCGCCGAGCAGTACTTC | CASSQGSGTGGAEQYF
. | . | TRBJ2-5 | TRBV6-1 | TGTGCCAGCAGTGAAAACTGGGGAGGAGAGACCCAGTACTTC | CASSENWGGETQYF
TRBD1 | . | TRBJ2-7 | TRBV27 | TGTGCCAGCATAGGAGGACAGGGCTCCGAGCAGTACTTC | CASIGGQGSEQYF
. | . | TRBJ2-1 | TRBV15 | TGTGCCACCAGCAGAGGTCTTATGGATGAGCAGTTCTTC | CATSRGLMDEQFF
. | . | TRBJ1-1 | TRBV28 | TGTGCCAGCAGCTTACTGCAGGGTGGCGAAGCTTTCTTT | CASSLLQGGEAFF
TRBD1 | . | TRBJ2-5 | TRBV5-1 | TGCGCCAGCAGCTTGCGGACAGGGCAAGAGACCCAGTACTTC | CASSLRTGQETQYF
. | medium-sized | TRBJ2-7 | TRBV7-9 | TGTGCCAGCAGCTTAGCGCGGGACAACTCCTACGAGCAGTACTTC | CASSLARDNSYEQYF
TRBD1 | . | TRBJ1-2 | TRBV19 | TGTGCCAGTTTGGGACAGGGAGACTATGGCTACACCTTC | CASLGQGDYGYTF